These T cell receptor beta chains were read from a single sample in a study of blood T cell repertoires in COVID-19. Profiled with immunoSEQ multiplex PCR; TCRdb holds only in-frame clones, not every one. The sample holds 170,000 or so clones, roughly 85% seen once. Input material: peripheral blood. These receptors were taken from a woman between 65 and 79 years old with acute or convalescent COVID-19. Each CDR3 is given with its conserved first and last residue. The D gene is left open where the match is weak. The size of a clone is reported for some rows only, either as once, few or many, or as a class for expanded clones.

CASSPGTGSDEKLFF,TGTGCCAGCTCCCCCGGGACAGGGAGTGATGAAAAACTGTTTTTT,TRBJ1-4,TRBV18,-,TRBD1
CASRLSSCGRLTGELFF,TGTGCAAGTCGCTTAAGTTCGTGCGGGAGGCTCACCGGGGAGCTGTTTTTT,TRBJ2-2,TRBV12-2,once,-
CASCFRGQGTSGNTIYF,TGTGCTAGTTGCTTCCGGGGACAGGGCACCTCTGGAAACACCATATATTTT,TRBJ1-3,TRBV12-5,once,TRBD1
CASSPSWKSGRYNEQFF,TGTGCCAGCAGCCCCTCGTGGAAGAGCGGGAGGTACAATGAGCAGTTCTTC,TRBJ2-1,TRBV11-2,-,TRBD2
CAWSVGRGDTQYF,TGTGCCTGGAGTGTAGGGCGGGGAGATACGCAGTATTTT,TRBJ2-3,TRBV30,once,-
CASRSGGTRQPQHF,TGTGCCAGCAGGTCCGGGGGGACTAGGCAGCCCCAGCATTTT,TRBJ1-5,TRBV21-1,-,-
CASSLNVQGFRGYTF,TGTGCCAGCAGCTTAAACGTTCAGGGTTTTCGTGGCTACACCTTC,TRBJ1-2,TRBV7-2,-,-
CATSDPTSLAGGSTGELFF,TGTGCCACCAGTGACCCGACCTCTCTAGCGGGAGGATCAACCGGGGAGCTGTTTTTT,TRBJ2-2,TRBV24-1,-,TRBD2
CASSRLTGTSGGYEQYF,TGTGCCAGCAGCCGCTTGACCGGGACTAGCGGGGGTTACGAGCAGTACTTC,TRBJ2-7,TRBV5-6,-,TRBD2
CASSPNQVADGYTF,TGTGCCAGCTCACCGAACCAGGTTGCCGATGGCTACACCTTC,TRBJ1-2,TRBV18,few,-
CASSQVVARDETQYF,TGCGCCAGCAGCCAAGTCGTAGCGCGGGATGAGACCCAGTACTTC,TRBJ2-5,TRBV4-1,-,-
CASSPGITEGNQPQHF,TGTGCCAGCTCACCAGGGATAACGGAGGGCAATCAGCCCCAGCATTTT,TRBJ1-5,TRBV18,-,-
CASSQGARTNEKLFF,TGTGCCAGTAGTCAGGGGGCGAGAACTAATGAAAAACTGTTTTTT,TRBJ1-4,TRBV19,-,TRBD1
CASSLSGGDYEQYF,TGTGCCAGCAGCTTATCGGGGGGGGACTACGAGCAGTACTTC,TRBJ2-7,TRBV11-2,-,TRBD2
CASSLENQRSNEQFF,TGCGCCAGCAGCTTGGAAAACCAGCGGTCGAATGAGCAGTTCTTC,TRBJ2-1,TRBV5-1,-,-
CASSPGSGGGELFF,TGTGCCAGCAGCCCTGGGTCAGGGGGCGGGGAGCTGTTTTTT,TRBJ2-2,TRBV2,-,TRBD1
CASSQEIGGASTGELFF,TGTGCCAGCAGCCAAGAAATAGGGGGCGCAAGCACCGGGGAGCTGTTTTTT,TRBJ2-2,TRBV3-1/TRBV3-2,once,TRBD1
CASSGPGVQPQHF,TGTGCCAGCAGTGGGCCGGGGGTTCAGCCCCAGCATTTT,TRBJ1-5,TRBV2,few,-
CASSSGQSYEQYF,TGCGCCAGCAGCTCGGGACAGAGCTACGAGCAGTACTTC,TRBJ2-7,TRBV5-1,-,TRBD1
CASSFGGENTEAFF,TGTGCCAGCAGCTTTGGGGGGGAGAACACTGAAGCTTTCTTT,TRBJ1-1,TRBV11-3,few,-
CASSRGLAYEQYF,TGTGCCAGCAGCCGAGGACTAGCGTACGAGCAGTACTTC,TRBJ2-7,TRBV12-3/TRBV12-4,-,TRBD2
CASSFPASGTDTQYF,TGTGCCAGCAGCTTCCCGGCTAGCGGCACAGATACGCAGTATTTT,TRBJ2-3,TRBV9,-,-
CATSSWDRLYGYTF,TGTGCCACCAGCAGCTGGGACAGGCTGTATGGCTACACCTTC,TRBJ1-2,TRBV15,-,TRBD1
CASSLGGGTPGQEQYF,TGTGCCAGCAGCTTGGGGGGAGGGACCCCCGGCCAGGAGCAGTACTTC,TRBJ2-7,TRBV5-4,-,TRBD2
CASSSGRGSYEQYF,TGTGCCAGCTCTAGCGGGAGGGGTTCCTACGAGCAGTACTTC,TRBJ2-7,TRBV6-6,-,TRBD2
CSVYRVDYTF,TGCAGTGTTTATCGGGTCGACTACACCTTC,TRBJ1-2,TRBV20-1,-,-
CASSEVRDYNEQFF,TGTGCCAGCAGTGAAGTCAGGGATTACAATGAGCAGTTCTTC,TRBJ2-1,TRBV2,-,-
CAWISGRAPGFGQYF,TGTGCCTGGATTTCTGGGCGGGCCCCAGGTTTCGGGCAGTACTTC,TRBJ2-7,TRBV30,-,-
CASSGLGQGEHRAFF,TGTGCCAGCAGCGGCCTCGGGCAGGGGGAACACCGGGCTTTCTTT,TRBJ1-1,TRBV5-4,-,TRBD1
CASSQVGRAGAYEQYF,TGCGCCAGCAGCCAAGTTGGTAGAGCGGGAGCCTACGAGCAGTACTTC,TRBJ2-7,TRBV4-1,-,TRBD2
CASGLRQDDQPQHF,TGTGCTAGTGGTTTGAGACAGGATGATCAGCCCCAGCATTTT,TRBJ1-5,TRBV12-5,-,-
CASSPNYEQYF,TGTGCCAGCAGCCCAAACTACGAGCAGTACTTC,TRBJ2-7,TRBV6-5,-,-
CASAAGQTRQETQYF,TGTGCCAGCGCCGCGGGACAGACCCGCCAAGAGACCCAGTACTTC,TRBJ2-5,TRBV7-3,-,-
CASRLQGSYNEQFF,TGTGCCAGCAGACTACAGGGTTCCTACAATGAGCAGTTCTTC,TRBJ2-1,TRBV6-5,-,-
CASSRDSNQPQHF,TGTGCCAGCAGCAGAGATAGCAATCAGCCCCAGCATTTT,TRBJ1-5,TRBV9,-,-
CASRTTGSEGYGYTF,TGTGCCAGCAGGACGACGGGATCTGAAGGGTATGGCTACACCTTC,TRBJ1-2,TRBV7-2,-,-
CASSDAGQSTYEQYF,TGCGCCAGCAGTGATGCCGGACAGTCAACCTACGAGCAGTACTTC,TRBJ2-7,TRBV10-2,once,-